This entry lists 5 T cell receptor beta chains sequenced from one sample in a study of shared clonotypes between healthy human individuals. The table came from immunoSEQ multiplex PCR; TCRdb's copy has only in-frame clones and leaves some out. The data contain about 770,000 clones, roughly two thirds of them singletons. Source material: memory CD4+ T cells sorted from blood. Indicated subset: CD45RA-negative fraction. These receptors originate from a woman aged 25-40 years in good health.

The V and J genes are TRBV19 and TRBJ2-3; 8 positions agree with TRBD2. Germline V gene lookup returns CDR1 LNHDA and CDR2 SQIVND (reference sequence). CDR3 length equals 15 residues. Trimming removed 5 bases from V and 6 bases from J; junction bases left unmatched: 10. The CDR3 coding sequence is TGTGCCAGTAGTGAGGCCGGGACTAGTCGTGATACGCAGTATTTT. Translation gives CASSEAGTSRDTQYF.

The chain links TRBV2 to TRBJ1-2; 8 bases are shared with TRBD1. CDR1 and CDR2 from the germline V gene are SNHLY and FYNNEI. Trimming at V came to 2 bases and at J to 1 base, leaving 6 bases not matched to a gene. The CDR3 length is 16 residues. The CDR3 DNA reads TGTGCCAGCAGTGAACAGGGACAGGCTATTAACTATGGCTACACCTTC. This sequence encodes CASSEQGQAINYGYTF. The full variable domain, in which reference TRBV2 and TRBJ1-2 provide the parts outside the CDR3, is EPEVTQTPSHQVTQMGQEVILRCVPISNHLYFYWYRQILGQKVEFLVSFYNNEISEKSEIFDDQFSVERPDGSNFTLKIRSTKLEDSAMYFCASSEQGQAINYGYTFGSGTRLTVV.

V gene TRBV19 combines with J gene TRBJ2-5, with TRBD1 as a possible D gene (5 bases). V gave up 5 bases and J gave up 1 base, with 11 bases separating them. CDR3 size: 14 residues. From germline, CDR1 is LNHDA and CDR2 SQIVND (reference sequence). The CDR3, as DNA: TGTGCCAGTAGTCAATTGACAGTCCAAGAGACCCAGTACTTC. Protein product: CASSQLTVQETQYF.

This sequence joins TRBV18 and TRBJ2-7; 11 bases match TRBD2. Germline-derived CDR1 and CDR2 are KGHSH and LQKENI. V lost 6 bases and J lost 4; bases outside the gene matches: 8. This CDR3 is 15 amino acids long. Here the CDR3 reads CASSTAGTSGYEQYF. The CDR3 DNA reads as TGTGCCAGCTCCACAGCAGGGACTAGCGGATACGAGCAGTACTTC. The variable domain in full, completed from reference TRBV18 and TRBJ2-7, reads NAGVMQNPRHLVRRRGQEARLRCSPMKGHSHVYWYRQLPEEGLKFMVYLQKENIIDESGMPKERFSAEFPKEGPSILRIQQVVRGDSAAYFCASSTAGTSGYEQYFGPGTRLTVT.

This clone was seen a single time. V is TRBV25-1 and J is TRBJ2-7; 9 positions agree with TRBD2. V shed 1 base, J shed 5 bases, and the junction held 6 bases outside the gene matches. The CDR3 spans 15 residues. CDR1 and CDR2 (germline): MGHDK, SYGVNS. CDR3 sequence reads: CASSEWTSVRNEQYF. CDR3 nucleotides: TGTGCCAGCAGTGAATGGACTAGCGTTCGTAACGAGCAGTACTTC.